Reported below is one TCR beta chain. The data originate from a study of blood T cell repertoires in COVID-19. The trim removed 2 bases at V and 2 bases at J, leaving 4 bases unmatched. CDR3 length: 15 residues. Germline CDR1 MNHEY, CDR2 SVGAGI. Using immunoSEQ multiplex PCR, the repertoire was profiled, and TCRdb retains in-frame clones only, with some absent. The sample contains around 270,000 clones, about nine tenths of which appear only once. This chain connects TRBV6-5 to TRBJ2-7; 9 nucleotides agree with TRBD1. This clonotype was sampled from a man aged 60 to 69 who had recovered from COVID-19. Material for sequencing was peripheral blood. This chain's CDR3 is CASSYQDRGPYEQYF. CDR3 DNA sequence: TGTGCCAGCAGTTACCAGGACAGGGGACCCTACGAGCAGTACTTC.